Following are 19 T cell receptor beta chains from one sample sequenced in a study of blood T cell repertoires in COVID-19. Data came from immunoSEQ multiplex PCR; TCRdb stores just in-frame clones and leaves some out. The data hold about 150,000 clones, with 88% observed a single time. The sample consisted of peripheral blood. The receptors here all came from a woman in her 70s with acute or convalescent COVID-19.

This sequence joins TRBV19 and TRBJ1-4, with D possibly being TRBD1 (6 bases). The ends were cut back, 7 bases at V and 8 bases at J, with 20 bases in the middle. This CDR3 comprises 15 residues. Germline V CDR1 and CDR2: LNHDA, SQIVND (reference sequence). The CDR3 DNA follows: TGTGCCAGTACCGCTGGGGGACTAGGGGGAGAAAAACTGTTTTTT. Residues: CASTAGGLGGEKLFF.

The gene calls are TRBV15 and TRBJ2-2; tentative D call: TRBD1 (5 bases). V was clipped by 6 bases and J by 5 bases, with 10 bases between them. Germline CDR1 is LNHNV and CDR2 is YYDKDF (reference sequence). The CDR3 is 13 residues long. The CDR3 sequence: CATRQVVTGELFF. The CDR3 region has the DNA TGTGCCACCAGACAGGTCGTAACCGGGGAGCTGTTTTTT.

The V call is TRBV11-1, the J call TRBJ2-5; the D is unclear. The CDR3 spans 14 residues. V lost 4 bases, J lost 1 base, and 10 bases lay in between. CDR1 and CDR2 (germline): SGHAT, FQDESV (reference sequence). CDR3: CASSSPVFQETQYF. The CDR3 region has the DNA TGTGCCAGCAGCTCACCGGTGTTCCAAGAGACCCAGTACTTC.

The genes are TRBV2 and TRBJ1-1; D remains ambiguous. The germline gives CDR1 SNHLY, CDR2 FYNNEI. Trimming pared 4 bases from V and 10 bases from J, leaving 13 bases between. The CDR3 is 12 residues long. CDR3 loop: CASSAVGVGAFF. CDR3 nucleotide sequence: TGTGCCAGCAGTGCGGTGGGAGTAGGAGCTTTCTTT.

The CDR3 protein is CSASKRHRVAYNEQFF. As DNA, the CDR3 is TGCAGTGCTAGTAAGCGGCACAGGGTCGCATACAATGAGCAGTTCTTC. The chain uses TRBV20-1 and TRBJ2-1; D possibly corresponds to TRBD1 (6 bases). Trimming stripped 3 bases from V and 4 bases from J, with 19 bases between. CDR1 is DFQATT and CDR2 is SNEGSKA in the germline V gene (reference sequence). The CDR3 loop spans 16 amino acids.

The CDR3, as DNA: TGTGCCAGCAGTTTCCCAGTCCCTGGACTAGGTAACTCCTACGAGCAGTACTTC. It specifies CASSFPVPGLGNSYEQYF. V is TRBV6-2 or TRBV6-3 and J is TRBJ2-7; 7 bases match TRBD2. Trimming removed 4 bases from V and 0 bases from J; junction bases left unmatched: 15. This CDR3 spans 18 amino acids. Germline V CDR1 and CDR2: MNHEY, SVGEGT.

The chain combines TRBV7-6 with TRBJ2-6; the D gene is possibly TRBD1 (5 bases). The CDR3 spans 18 residues. The germline gives CDR1 SGHVS, CDR2 FNYEAQ. Trimming shortened V by 1 base and J by 0 bases, and 13 bases separated the two germline ends. CDR3 protein: CASSLEGRVHSGANVLTF. For the CDR3, the DNA is TGTGCCAGCAGCTTAGAGGGCAGGGTCCACTCTGGGGCCAACGTCCTGACTTTC. The full variable domain, with the rest looked up from reference TRBV7-6 and TRBJ2-6, is GAGVSQSPRYKVTKRGQDVALRCDPISGHVSLYWYRQALGQGPEFLTYFNYEAQQDKSGLPNDRFSAERPEGSISTLTIQRTEQRDSAMYRCASSLEGRVHSGANVLTFGAGSRLTVL.

This clone was seen just once. The V and J genes are TRBV6-5 and TRBJ1-3, with a tentative D call TRBD1 (5 bases). Germline lookup yields CDR1 MNHEY and CDR2 SVGAGI. Trimming took 7 bases from V and 2 from J, leaving 15 bases between them. The CDR3 consists of 15 residues. The CDR3, as DNA: TGTGCCAGCAACCCGGACCTGGGGCCTGGAAACACCATATATTTT. It codes for CASNPDLGPGNTIYF.

The V and J genes are TRBV15 and TRBJ1-2, with 8 bases matching TRBD1. Per germline, CDR1 LNHNV and CDR2 YYDKDF (reference sequence). CDR3 length: 16 amino acids. The V segment lost 5 bases and the J segment 4 bases; nucleotides outside the gene matches: 12. The CDR3 region is CATSSLDRVPIYGYTF. CDR3 bases: TGTGCCACCAGCTCACTGGACAGGGTGCCGATCTATGGCTACACCTTC.

The chain joins TRBV18 to TRBJ2-1, with 9 nucleotides matching TRBD2. Germline CDR1 KGHSH, CDR2 LQKENI. CDR3 size: 17 residues. Trimming removed 6 bases from V and 4 bases from J; junction bases left unmatched: 13. The CDR3 DNA follows: TGTGCCAGCTCCGCTCGGGTAGCGGGAGACCATTACAATGAGCAGTTCTTC. It codes for CASSARVAGDHYNEQFF.

The chain couples TRBV15 to TRBJ2-5; TRBD1 might be the D (6 bases). Germline lookup yields CDR1 LNHNV and CDR2 YYDKDF (reference sequence). The V end lost 1 base, the J end lost 5 bases, and 14 bases lay between the germline ends. The CDR3 runs to 15 residues. CDR3 in DNA: TGTGCCACCAGCAGAGCGGGACACTTGGCGGAGACCCAGTACTTC. This codes for CATSRAGHLAETQYF.

This sequence joins TRBV30 and TRBJ1-5, with a possible D match to TRBD1 (5 bases). CDR1 and CDR2 (germline): GTSNPN, SVGIG (reference sequence). Trimming took off 2 bases at V and 6 bases at J, with 11 bases between the two ends. There are 13 residues in the CDR3. This CDR3 reads CAWSWGPGQPQHF. CDR3 in DNA: TGTGCCTGGAGTTGGGGCCCCGGTCAGCCCCAGCATTTT.

This chain connects TRBV2 to TRBJ2-1, with TRBD2 matching over 10 bases. V shed 4 bases and J 1 base; nucleotides not matched to a gene: 1. Germline CDR1 SNHLY, CDR2 FYNNEI. CDR3 length equals 15 residues. CDR3 DNA: TGTGCCAGCAGTGCACTAGCGGGGTCCTACAATGAGCAGTTCTTC. It codes for CASSALAGSYNEQFF.

This clone was counted a few times. An end of the junction does not agree with germline; a read error may underlie this. This same CDR3 is encoded by further DNA sequences in the sample. This chain uses TRBV6-4 with TRBJ1-1, with D possibly matching TRBD1 (6 bases). Per germline, CDR1 MRHNA and CDR2 SNTAGT. The CDR3 has 14 residues. Here the CDR3 reads CASRDSDRNTEAFF. In nucleotides, the CDR3 is TGTGCCAGCAGAGACTCGGACAGGAACACTGAAGCTTTCTTT.

V gene TRBV3-1 (or the pseudogene TRBV3-2) combines with J gene TRBJ2-3, with D possibly TRBD2 on 6 matching bases. Trimming pared 4 bases from V and 3 bases from J, leaving 8 bases between. The CDR3 is 13 amino acids. Looked up from germline, CDR1 is LGHDT and CDR2 is YNNKEL (reference sequence). The CDR3 sequence is CASSPGETDTQYF. For the CDR3, the DNA is TGTGCCAGCAGCCCGGGGGAGACAGATACGCAGTATTTT.

The rearrangement links TRBV27 to TRBJ1-1; D is unclear. V was pared by 10 bases and J by 1 base, with 19 bases between. The length of the CDR3 is 15 residues. Germline values: CDR1 MNHEY, CDR2 SMNVEV (reference sequence). CDR3 coding DNA: TGTGCCACCTTGACTGCGGCCTTTGGGAACACTGAAGCTTTCTTT. Its translation: CATLTAAFGNTEAFF.

The table lists this clone with a count of one. Because the CDR3's place on the DNA is in doubt, the DNA is left out and the CDR3 is given as listed by TCRdb. This rearrangement joins TRBV12-5 to TRBJ2-7; the D segment call TRBD2 is taken from the table without a DNA check. The CDR3 length is 15 residues, termini included. CDR1 LGHNT and CDR2 FRNRAP come from the germline V gene. The CDR3 sequence: CASGLGTGLMNEQYF.

This chain joins TRBV7-6 and TRBJ2-6, with D possibly being TRBD1 (6 bases). V lost 5 bases and J lost 1, with 9 bases in between. CDR1 SGHVS and CDR2 FNYEAQ come from the germline V gene. The CDR3 is made up of 15 amino acids. In DNA, the CDR3 is TGTGCCAGCAGCCAACAGGGTTCTGGGGCCAACGTCCTGACTTTC. Its translation is CASSQQGSGANVLTF.

The J gene is TRBJ1-2, the V gene TRBV19, with D unclear. Per germline, CDR1 LNHDA and CDR2 SQIVND (reference sequence). CDR3 size: 14 residues. Trimming left V 4 bases short and J 0 bases short, with 9 bases between. DNA of the CDR3: TGTGCCAGTAGTAGGGGAGAAGCTAACTATGGCTACACCTTC. This sequence encodes CASSRGEANYGYTF.